The present entry profiles one T cell receptor (beta chain) with its context. Its target is not known. Other DNA sequences from this sample encode an identical CDR3 as well. These data belong to a study of Ad26.COV2.S vaccination and SARS-CoV-2 variants. Study results and limitations: Possible underestimation of total T cell responses by the TCR breadth and depth analyses was noted.

Profiling relied on immunoSEQ multiplex PCR, and the TCRdb table lists in-frame clones only, not all of them. The sample contains about 390,000 clones, 75% to 90% of which appear only once. Treatment meaning: around 19 received Ad26.COV2.S at low or high dose, single or two shots; several received placebo; per-sample allocation not given. Samples analyzed were those drawn on day 63 after the first vaccine or placebo injection. The V gene's germline CDR1 is SGHTA and CDR2 FQGNSA. The CDR3 sequence is 13 residues long. Deletions cut 2 bases from V and 2 bases from J, with 6 bases between. The V and J genes are TRBV7-2 and TRBJ2-5; no clear D gene. Sequencing used peripheral blood, obtained in a trial of Ad26.COV2.S vaccine versus placebo. The sequence came from a person aged 18-65 years who received the Ad26.COV2.S COVID-19 vaccine or a placebo. The CDR3 loop reads CASSLRRQETQYF. The CDR3 DNA is TGTGCCAGCAGCTTACGACGGCAAGAGACCCAGTACTTC. The whole variable domain, filled in from reference TRBV7-2 and TRBJ2-5, reads GAGVSQSPSNKVTEKGKDVELRCDPISGHTALYWYRQSLGQGLEFLIYFQGNSAPDKSGLPSDRFSAERTGGSVSTLTIQRTQQEDSAVYLCASSLRRQETQYFGPGTRLLVL.